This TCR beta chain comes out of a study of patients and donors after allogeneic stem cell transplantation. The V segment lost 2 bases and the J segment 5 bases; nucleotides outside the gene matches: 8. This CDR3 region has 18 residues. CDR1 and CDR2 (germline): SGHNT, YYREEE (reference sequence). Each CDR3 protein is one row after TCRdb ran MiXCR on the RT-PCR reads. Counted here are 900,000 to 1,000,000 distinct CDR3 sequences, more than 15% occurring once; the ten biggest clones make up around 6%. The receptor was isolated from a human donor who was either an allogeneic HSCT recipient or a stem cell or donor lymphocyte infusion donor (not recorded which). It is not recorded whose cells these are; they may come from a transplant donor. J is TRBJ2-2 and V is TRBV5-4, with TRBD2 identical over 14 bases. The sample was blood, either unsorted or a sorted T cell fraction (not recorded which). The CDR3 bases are TGTGCCAGCAGCTTAGGGACTAGCGGGGGAACCCGGACCGGGGAGCTGTTTTTT. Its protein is CASSLGTSGGTRTGELFF. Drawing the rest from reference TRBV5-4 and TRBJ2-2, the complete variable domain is ETGVTQSPTHLIKTRGQQVTLRCSSQSGHNTVSWYQQALGQGPQFIFQYYREEENGRGNFPPRFSGLQFPNYSSELNVNALELDDSALYLCASSLGTSGGTRTGELFFGEGSRLTVL.